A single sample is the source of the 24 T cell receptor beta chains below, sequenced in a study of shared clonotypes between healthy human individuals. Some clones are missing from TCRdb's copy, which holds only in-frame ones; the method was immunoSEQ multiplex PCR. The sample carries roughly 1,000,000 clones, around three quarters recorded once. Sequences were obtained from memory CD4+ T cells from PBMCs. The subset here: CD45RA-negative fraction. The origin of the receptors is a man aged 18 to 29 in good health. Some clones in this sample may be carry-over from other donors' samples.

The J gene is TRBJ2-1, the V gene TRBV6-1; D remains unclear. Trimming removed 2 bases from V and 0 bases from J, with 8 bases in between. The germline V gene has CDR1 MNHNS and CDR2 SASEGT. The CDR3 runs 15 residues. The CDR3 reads CASSETVSSYNEQFF. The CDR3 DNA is TGTGCCAGCAGTGAAACGGTCAGCTCCTACAATGAGCAGTTCTTC.

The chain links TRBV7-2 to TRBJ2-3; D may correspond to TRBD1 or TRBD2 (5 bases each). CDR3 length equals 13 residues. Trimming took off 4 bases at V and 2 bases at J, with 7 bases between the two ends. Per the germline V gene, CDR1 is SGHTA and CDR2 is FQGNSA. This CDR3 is CASSWDLTDTQYF. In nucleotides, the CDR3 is TGTGCCAGCAGCTGGGACCTCACAGATACGCAGTATTTT.

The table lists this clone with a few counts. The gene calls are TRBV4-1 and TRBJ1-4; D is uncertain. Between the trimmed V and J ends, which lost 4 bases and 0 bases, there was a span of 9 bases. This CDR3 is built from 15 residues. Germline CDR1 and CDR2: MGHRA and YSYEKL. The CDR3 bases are TGCGCCAGCAGCCCCCTACATACAACTAATGAAAAACTGTTTTTT. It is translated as CASSPLHTTNEKLFF.

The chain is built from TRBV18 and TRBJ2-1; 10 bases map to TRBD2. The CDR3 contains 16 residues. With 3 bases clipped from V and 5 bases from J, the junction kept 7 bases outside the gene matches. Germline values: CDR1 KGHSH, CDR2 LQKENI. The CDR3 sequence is CASSPVIAGGNNEQFF. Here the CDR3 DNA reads TGTGCCAGCTCACCTGTAATAGCGGGAGGAAACAATGAGCAGTTCTTC.

CDR3 sequence (DNA): TGTGCCAGCAGCCGGGAGACTGAAGCTTTCTTT. It specifies CASSRETEAFF. J is TRBJ1-1 and V is TRBV28, with no clear D. Trimming took off 6 bases at V and 5 bases at J, with 7 bases between the two ends. The CDR3 is 11 amino acids. Germline V gene sequence: CDR1 MDHEN, CDR2 SYDVKM.

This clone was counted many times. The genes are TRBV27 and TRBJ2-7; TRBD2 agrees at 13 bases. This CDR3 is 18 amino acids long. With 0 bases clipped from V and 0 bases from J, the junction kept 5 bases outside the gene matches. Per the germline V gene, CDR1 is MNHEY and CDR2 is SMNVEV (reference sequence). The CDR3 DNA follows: TGTGCCAGCAGTTTATCTCTTAGGACTAGCGGGAGCTCCTACGAGCAGTACTTC. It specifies CASSLSLRTSGSSYEQYF.

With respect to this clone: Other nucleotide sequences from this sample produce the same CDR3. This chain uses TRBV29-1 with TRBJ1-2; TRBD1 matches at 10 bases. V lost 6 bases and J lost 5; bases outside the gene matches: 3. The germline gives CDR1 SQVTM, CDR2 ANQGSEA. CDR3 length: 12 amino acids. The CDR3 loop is CSVEGQGYGYTF. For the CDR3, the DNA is TGCAGCGTAGAGGGACAGGGGTATGGCTACACCTTC.

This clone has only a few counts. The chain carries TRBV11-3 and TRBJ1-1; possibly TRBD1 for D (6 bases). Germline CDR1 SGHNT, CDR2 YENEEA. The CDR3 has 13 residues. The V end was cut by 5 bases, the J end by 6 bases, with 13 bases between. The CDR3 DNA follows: TGTGCCAGCAGCCTTGGGGGGCTGTCTGAAGCTTTCTTT. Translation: CASSLGGLSEAFF.

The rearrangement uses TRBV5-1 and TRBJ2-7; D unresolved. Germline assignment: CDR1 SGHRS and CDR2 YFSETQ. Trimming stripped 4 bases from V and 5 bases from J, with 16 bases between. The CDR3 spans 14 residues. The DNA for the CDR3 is TGCGCCAGCAGCGAGTGGGAATTTCCCCACGAGCAGTACTTC. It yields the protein CASSEWEFPHEQYF.

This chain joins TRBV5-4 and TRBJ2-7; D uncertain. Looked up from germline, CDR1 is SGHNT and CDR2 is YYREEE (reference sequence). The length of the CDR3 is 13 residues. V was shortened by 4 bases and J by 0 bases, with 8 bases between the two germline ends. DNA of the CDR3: TGTGCCAGCAGCGCCCCCAGCTCCTACGAGCAGTACTTC. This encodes CASSAPSSYEQYF.

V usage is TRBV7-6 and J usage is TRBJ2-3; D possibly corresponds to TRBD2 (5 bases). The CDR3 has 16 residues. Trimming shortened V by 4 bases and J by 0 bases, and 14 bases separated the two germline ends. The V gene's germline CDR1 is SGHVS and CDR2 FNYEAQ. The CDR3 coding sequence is TGTGCCAGCAGCTCCCTCGATAGCGCTAGCACAGATACGCAGTATTTT. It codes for CASSSLDSASTDTQYF.

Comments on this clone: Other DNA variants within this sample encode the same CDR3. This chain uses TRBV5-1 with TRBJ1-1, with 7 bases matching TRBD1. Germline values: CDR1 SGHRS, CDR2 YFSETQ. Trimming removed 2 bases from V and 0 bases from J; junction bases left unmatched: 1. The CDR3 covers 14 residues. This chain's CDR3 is CASSLGTVNTEAFF. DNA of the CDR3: TGCGCCAGCAGCTTAGGGACAGTGAACACTGAAGCTTTCTTT.

The DNA of the CDR3 is TGTGCCAGCAGCCTACTAGCGGGAGTTAACAATGAGCAGTTCTTC. Translating it yields CASSLLAGVNNEQFF. This rearrangement joins TRBV5-5 to TRBJ2-1; TRBD2 agrees at 11 bases. Germline CDR1 is SGHKS and CDR2 is YYEKEE (reference sequence). This CDR3 spans 15 amino acids. With 4 bases clipped from V and 5 bases from J, the junction kept 5 bases outside the gene matches. The entire variable domain, with the rest obtained from reference TRBV5-5 and TRBJ2-1, is as follows: DAGVTQSPTHLIKTRGQQVTLRCSPISGHKSVSWYQQVLGQGPQFIFQYYEKEERGRGNFPDRFSARQFPNYSSELNVNALLLGDSALYLCASSLLAGVNNEQFFGPGTRLTVL.

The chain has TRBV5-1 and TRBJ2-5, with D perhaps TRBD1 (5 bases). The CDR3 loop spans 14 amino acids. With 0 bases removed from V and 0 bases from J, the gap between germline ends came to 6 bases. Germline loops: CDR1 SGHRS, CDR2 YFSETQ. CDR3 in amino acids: CASSLGQNQETQYF. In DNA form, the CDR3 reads TGCGCCAGCAGCTTGGGACAGAACCAAGAGACCCAGTACTTC.

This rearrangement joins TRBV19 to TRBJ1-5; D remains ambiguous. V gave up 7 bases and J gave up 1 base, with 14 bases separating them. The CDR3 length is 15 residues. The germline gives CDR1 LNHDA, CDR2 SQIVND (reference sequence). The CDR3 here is CASTPYGKSNQPQHF. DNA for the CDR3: TGTGCCAGTACCCCGTATGGGAAAAGCAATCAGCCCCAGCATTTT.

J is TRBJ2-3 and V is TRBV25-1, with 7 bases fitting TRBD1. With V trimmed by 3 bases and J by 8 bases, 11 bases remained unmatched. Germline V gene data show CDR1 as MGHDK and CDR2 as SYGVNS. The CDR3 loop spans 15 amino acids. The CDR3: CASSDPGQAVGTQYF. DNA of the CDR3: TGTGCCAGCAGTGACCCCGGACAGGCCGTTGGTACGCAGTATTTT.

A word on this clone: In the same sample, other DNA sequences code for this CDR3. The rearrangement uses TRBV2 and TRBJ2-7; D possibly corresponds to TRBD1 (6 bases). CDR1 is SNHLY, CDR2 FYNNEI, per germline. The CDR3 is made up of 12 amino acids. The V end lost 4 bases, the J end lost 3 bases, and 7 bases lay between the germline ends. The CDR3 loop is CASSGQVYEQYF. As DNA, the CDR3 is TGTGCCAGCAGTGGACAGGTCTACGAGCAGTACTTC. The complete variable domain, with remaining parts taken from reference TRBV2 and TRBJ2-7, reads EPEVTQTPSHQVTQMGQEVILRCVPISNHLYFYWYRQILGQKVEFLVSFYNNEISEKSEIFDDQFSVERPDGSNFTLKIRSTKLEDSAMYFCASSGQVYEQYFGPGTRLTVT.

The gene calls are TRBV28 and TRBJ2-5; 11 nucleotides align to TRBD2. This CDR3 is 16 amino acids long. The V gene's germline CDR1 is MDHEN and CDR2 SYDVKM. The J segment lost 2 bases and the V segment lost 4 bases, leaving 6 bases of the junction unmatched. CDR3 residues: CASSSPGTSGQETQYF. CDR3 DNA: TGTGCCAGCAGTTCCCCCGGGACTAGCGGACAAGAGACCCAGTACTTC.

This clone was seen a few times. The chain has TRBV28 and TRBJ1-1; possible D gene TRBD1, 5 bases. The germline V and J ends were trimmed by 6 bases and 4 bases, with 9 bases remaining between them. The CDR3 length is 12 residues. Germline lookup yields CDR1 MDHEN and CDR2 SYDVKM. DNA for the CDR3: TGTGCCAGCAGGGCCGGGGCCACTGAAGCTTTCTTT. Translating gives CASRAGATEAFF.

The CDR3 coding sequence is TGTGCCAGCAGCTCATCAGGGGCCGGCACTGAAGCTTTCTTT. Amino acid sequence: CASSSSGAGTEAFF. The V and J genes are TRBV11-3 and TRBJ1-1; possibly TRBD1 for D (6 bases). The CDR3 loop spans 14 amino acids. CDR1 and CDR2 (germline): SGHNT, YENEEA. Trimming cost V 4 bases and J 4 bases, with 13 bases left between them.

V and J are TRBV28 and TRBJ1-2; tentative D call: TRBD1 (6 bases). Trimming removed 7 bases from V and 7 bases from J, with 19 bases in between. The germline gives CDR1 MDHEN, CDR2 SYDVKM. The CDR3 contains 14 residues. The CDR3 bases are TGTGCCAGCACCCGGGGGGGCGCCCCAGGTGGCTACACCTTC. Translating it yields CASTRGGAPGGYTF.

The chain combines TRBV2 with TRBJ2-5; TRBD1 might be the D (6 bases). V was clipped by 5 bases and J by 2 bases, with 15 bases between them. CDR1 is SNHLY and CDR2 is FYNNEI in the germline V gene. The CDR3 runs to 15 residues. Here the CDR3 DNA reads TGTGCCAGCAGTCGAACCGGGACATCGCAAGAGACCCAGTACTTC. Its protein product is CASSRTGTSQETQYF.

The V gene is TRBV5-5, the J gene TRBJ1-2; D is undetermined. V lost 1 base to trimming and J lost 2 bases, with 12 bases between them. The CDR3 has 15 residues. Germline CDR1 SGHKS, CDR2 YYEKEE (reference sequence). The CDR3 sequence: CASSLYRNANYGYTF. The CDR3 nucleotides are TGTGCCAGCAGCTTGTATCGGAATGCAAACTATGGCTACACCTTC.

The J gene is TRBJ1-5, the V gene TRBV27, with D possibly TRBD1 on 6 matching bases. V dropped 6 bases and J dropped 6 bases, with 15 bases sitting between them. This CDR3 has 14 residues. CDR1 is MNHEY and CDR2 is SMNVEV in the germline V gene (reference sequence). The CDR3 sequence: CASSKQGAGQPQHF. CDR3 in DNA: TGTGCCAGCAGCAAACAGGGAGCAGGTCAGCCCCAGCATTTT.